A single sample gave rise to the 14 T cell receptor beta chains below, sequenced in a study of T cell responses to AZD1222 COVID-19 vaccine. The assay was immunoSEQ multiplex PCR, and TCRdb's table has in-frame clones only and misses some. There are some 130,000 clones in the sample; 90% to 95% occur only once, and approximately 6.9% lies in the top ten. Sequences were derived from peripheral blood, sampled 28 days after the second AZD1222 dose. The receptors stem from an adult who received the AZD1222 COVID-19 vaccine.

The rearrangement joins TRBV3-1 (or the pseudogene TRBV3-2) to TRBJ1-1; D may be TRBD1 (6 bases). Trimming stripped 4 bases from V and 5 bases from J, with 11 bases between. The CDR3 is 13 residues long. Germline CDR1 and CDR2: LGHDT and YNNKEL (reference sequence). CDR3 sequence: CASSLGGGTEAFF. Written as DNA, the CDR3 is TGTGCCAGCAGCCTAGGGGGAGGGACTGAAGCTTTCTTT.

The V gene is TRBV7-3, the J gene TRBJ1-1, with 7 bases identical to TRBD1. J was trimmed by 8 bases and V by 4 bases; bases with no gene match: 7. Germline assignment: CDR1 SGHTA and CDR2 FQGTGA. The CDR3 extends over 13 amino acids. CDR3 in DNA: TGTGCCAGCAGCTCCTCCGGGACAGCGGAAGCTTTCTTT. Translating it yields CASSSSGTAEAFF. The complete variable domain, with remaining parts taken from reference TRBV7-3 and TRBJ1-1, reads GAGVSQTPSNKVTEKGKYVELRCDPISGHTALYWYRQSLGQGPEFLIYFQGTGAADDSGLPNDRFFAVRPEGSVSTLKIQRTERGDSAVYLCASSSSGTAEAFFGQGTRLTVV.

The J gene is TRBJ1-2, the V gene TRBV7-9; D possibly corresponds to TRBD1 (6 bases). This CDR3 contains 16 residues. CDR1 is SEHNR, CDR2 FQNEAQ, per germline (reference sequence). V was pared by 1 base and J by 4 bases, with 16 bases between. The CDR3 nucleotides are TGTGCCAGCAGCTTAGTTCGGGACATGTATTCCTATGGCTACACCTTC. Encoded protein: CASSLVRDMYSYGYTF. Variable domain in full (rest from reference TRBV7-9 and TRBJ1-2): DTGVSQNPRHKITKRGQNVTFRCDPISEHNRLYWYRQTLGQGPEFLTYFQNEAQLEKSRLLSDRFSAERPKGSFSTLEIQRTEQGDSAMYLCASSLVRDMYSYGYTFGSGTRLTVV.

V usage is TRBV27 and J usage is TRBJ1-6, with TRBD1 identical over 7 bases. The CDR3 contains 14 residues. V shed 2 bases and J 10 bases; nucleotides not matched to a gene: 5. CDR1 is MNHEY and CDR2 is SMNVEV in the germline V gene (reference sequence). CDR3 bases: TGTGCCAGCAGTTTAGACACCAGGGGGTCACCCCTCCACTTT. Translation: CASSLDTRGSPLHF.

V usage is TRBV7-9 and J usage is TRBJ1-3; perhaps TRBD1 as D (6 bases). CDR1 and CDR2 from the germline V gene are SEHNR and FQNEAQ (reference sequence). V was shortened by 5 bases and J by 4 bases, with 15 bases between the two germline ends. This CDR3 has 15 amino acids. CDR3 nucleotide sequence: TGTGCCAGCAGCCCGCCCAGGGGCGAGGGAAACACCATATATTTT. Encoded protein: CASSPPRGEGNTIYF.

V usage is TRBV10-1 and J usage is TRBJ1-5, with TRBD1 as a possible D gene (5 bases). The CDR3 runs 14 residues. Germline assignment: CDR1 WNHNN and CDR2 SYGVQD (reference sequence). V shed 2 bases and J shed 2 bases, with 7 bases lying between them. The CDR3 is CASSETGRNQPQHF. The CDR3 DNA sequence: TGCGCCAGCAGTGAGACAGGACGCAATCAGCCCCAGCATTTT.

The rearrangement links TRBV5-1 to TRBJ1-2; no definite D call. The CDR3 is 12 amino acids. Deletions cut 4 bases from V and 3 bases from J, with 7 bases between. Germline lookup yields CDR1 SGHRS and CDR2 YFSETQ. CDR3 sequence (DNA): TGCGCCAGCAGCGGGCCGTACTATGGCTACACCTTC. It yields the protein CASSGPYYGYTF.

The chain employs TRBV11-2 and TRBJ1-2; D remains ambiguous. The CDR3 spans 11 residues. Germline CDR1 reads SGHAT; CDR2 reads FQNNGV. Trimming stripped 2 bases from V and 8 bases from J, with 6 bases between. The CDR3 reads CASSLMGGYTF. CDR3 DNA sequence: TGTGCCAGCAGCTTAATGGGAGGCTACACCTTC.

CDR3 in DNA: TGTGCCAGCAGCTTGACCCCGAACGGCGAAAAACTGTTTTTT. As protein: CASSLTPNGEKLFF. V is TRBV7-9 and J is TRBJ1-4; no reliable D call. This CDR3 has 14 residues. Trimming left V 3 bases short and J 8 bases short, with 13 bases between. Germline V lookup: CDR1 SEHNR, CDR2 FQNEAQ (reference sequence).

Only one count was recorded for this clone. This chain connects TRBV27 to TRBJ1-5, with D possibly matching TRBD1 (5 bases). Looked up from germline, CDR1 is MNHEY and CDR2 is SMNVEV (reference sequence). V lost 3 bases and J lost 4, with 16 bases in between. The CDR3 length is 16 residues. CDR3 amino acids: CASSFTGQGLNQPQHF. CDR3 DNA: TGTGCCAGCAGTTTCACTGGGCAGGGTTTAAATCAGCCCCAGCATTTT.

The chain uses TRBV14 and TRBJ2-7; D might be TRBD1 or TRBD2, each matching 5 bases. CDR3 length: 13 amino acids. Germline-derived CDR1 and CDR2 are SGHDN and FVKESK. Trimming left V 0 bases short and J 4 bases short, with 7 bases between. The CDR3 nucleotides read TGTGCCAGCAGCCAAGATGGGGGTTACGAGCAGTACTTC. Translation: CASSQDGGYEQYF. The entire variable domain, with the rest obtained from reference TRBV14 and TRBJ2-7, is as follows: EAGVTQFPSHSVIEKGQTVTLRCDPISGHDNLYWYRRVMGKEIKFLLHFVKESKQDESGMPNNRFLAERTGGTYSTLKVQPAELEDSGVYFCASSQDGGYEQYFGPGTRLTVT.

CDR3 amino acids: CARTGGRDNEQFF. The CDR3 bases are TGTGCCCGGACGGGGGGGAGGGACAATGAGCAGTTCTTC. This chain uses TRBV2 with TRBJ2-1; 8 nucleotides agree with TRBD2. The CDR3 is 13 residues long. CDR1 and CDR2 (germline): SNHLY, FYNNEI. Trimming removed 11 bases from V and 5 bases from J; junction bases left unmatched: 8.

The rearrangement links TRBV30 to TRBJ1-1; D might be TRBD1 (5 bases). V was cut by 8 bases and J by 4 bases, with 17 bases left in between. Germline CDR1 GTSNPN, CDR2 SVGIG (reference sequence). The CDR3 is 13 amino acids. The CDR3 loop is CARDFGAGTEAFF. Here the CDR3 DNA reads TGTGCCCGAGACTTTGGGGCCGGCACTGAAGCTTTCTTT.

The CDR3, as DNA: TGTGCCAGCAGTTACCGGGTGAGACAGCCCCAGCATTTT. Translation gives CASSYRVRQPQHF. The chain uses TRBV6-5 and TRBJ1-5; D gene unclear. The CDR3 extends over 13 amino acids. Germline assignment: CDR1 MNHEY and CDR2 SVGAGI. V lost 2 bases to trimming and J lost 7 bases, with 9 bases between them.